The 2 T cell receptor beta chains presented below share a single source sample, sequenced in a study of T cell changes during pregnancy in multiple sclerosis. The method was immunoSEQ multiplex PCR; TCRdb's version includes in-frame clones alone and lacks a portion of them. The repertoire consists of just under 100,000 clones, with roughly 92% occurring once and the leading ten covering less than 1%. The specimen was peripheral blood, collected after pregnancy. Receptors were obtained from a female donor with multiple sclerosis, enrolled in a pregnancy study.

This clone appeared a single time. The rearrangement links TRBV6-1 to TRBJ1-4, with D possibly TRBD1 on 6 matching bases. Germline values: CDR1 MNHNS, CDR2 SASEGT. Deletions cut 9 bases from V and 7 bases from J, with 18 bases between. The CDR3 sequence is 14 residues long. In DNA, the CDR3 is TGTGCCAGTTCTCCGCGGGGGCCTGCTGAAAAACTGTTTTTT. It is translated as CASSPRGPAEKLFF.

This clone has just one count. The rearrangement joins TRBV6-1 to TRBJ2-7; 7 bases fit TRBD1. J gave up 5 bases and V 6 bases, and 7 bases lay outside the gene matches. Germline V gene sequence: CDR1 MNHNS, CDR2 SASEGT. The CDR3 covers 13 residues. Here the CDR3 DNA reads TGTGCCAGCAGACTCGACAGGGTGGACGAGCAGTACTTC. As protein: CASRLDRVDEQYF.